A single sample is the source of the 17 T cell receptor beta chains below, sequenced in a study of blood T cell repertoires in COVID-19. Repertoires were generated with immunoSEQ multiplex PCR, while TCRdb's copy carries only in-frame clones and drops some. The repertoire holds about 160,000 clones, about 83% seen once, with around 10% in the top ten. The specimen sequenced was peripheral blood. The receptors were gathered from a woman aged 70 to 79 with COVID-19, enrolled during active disease.

The rearrangement uses TRBV6-4 and TRBJ2-2; TRBD1 might be the D (5 bases). The length of the CDR3 is 14 residues. CDR1 is MRHNA, CDR2 SNTAGT, per germline. V lost 3 bases and J lost 0, with 5 bases in between. DNA of the CDR3: TGTGCCAGCAGTGAGACAGCGAACACCGGGGAGCTGTTTTTT. This gives the protein CASSETANTGELFF.

V is TRBV18 and J is TRBJ2-7, with 8 nucleotides matching TRBD1. CDR1 and CDR2 from the germline V gene are KGHSH and LQKENI. The CDR3 is 14 residues long. The junction had 3 bases not matched to a gene; V was cut back by 3 bases and J by 2 bases. The CDR3 spells CASSPDRATYEQYF. In DNA, the CDR3 is TGTGCCAGCTCACCGGACAGGGCCACCTACGAGCAGTACTTC.

The chain couples TRBV28 to TRBJ1-6; unclear D gene. Germline CDR1 reads MDHEN; CDR2 reads SYDVKM. V was cut by 8 bases and J by 4 bases, with 21 bases left in between. The CDR3 runs to 17 residues. CDR3 residues: CASLSFTWRRYNSPLHF. The CDR3 DNA is TGTGCCAGCCTTAGTTTTACCTGGAGAAGGTATAATTCACCCCTCCACTTT.

Here the CDR3 reads CASSPLPQAFGYTF. In nucleotides, the CDR3 is TGTGCCAGCTCACCCTTACCACAGGCATTCGGCTACACCTTC. The rearrangement joins TRBV18 to TRBJ1-2; D perhaps matches TRBD1 (5 bases). Germline CDR1 reads KGHSH; CDR2 reads LQKENI. Trimming took 3 bases from V and 8 from J, leaving 16 bases between them. This CDR3 region has 14 residues.

The table lists this clone with a few counts. Additional DNA sequences in this sample encode the identical CDR3. This chain links TRBV7-2 with TRBJ1-1; no clear D gene. This CDR3 spans 13 amino acids. In germline, CDR1 is SGHTA, CDR2 FQGNSA. V lost 3 bases and J 0 bases, leaving 5 bases between the germline ends. CDR3 nucleotides: TGTGCCAGCAGCTTCTCGGTGAACACTGAAGCTTTCTTT. Translated, it gives CASSFSVNTEAFF.

The chain joins TRBV5-1 to TRBJ2-7; TRBD2 is a possible D gene (6 bases). CDR3 length equals 14 residues. The V and J ends lost 5 bases and 4 bases respectively, with 16 bases between them. Germline V gene lookup returns CDR1 SGHRS and CDR2 YFSETQ. CDR3 loop: CASRNQGGSYEQYF. In DNA form, the CDR3 reads TGCGCCAGCAGGAATCAAGGAGGGTCTTACGAGCAGTACTTC.

This chain links TRBV19 with TRBJ2-7, with 7 nucleotides matching TRBD2. Germline CDR1 reads LNHDA; CDR2 reads SQIVND (reference sequence). J gave up 6 bases and V 3 bases, and 8 bases lay outside the gene matches. CDR3 length: 14 residues. CDR3 DNA: TGTGCCAGTAGTATGATGGGGGGGACGGGCGAGCAGTACTTC. Protein sequence: CASSMMGGTGEQYF.

In this sample, this clone turned up once. J is TRBJ1-3 and V is TRBV3-1 (or the pseudogene TRBV3-2), with a possible D match to TRBD1 (5 bases). The CDR3 loop spans 14 amino acids. The germline CDR1 and CDR2 sequences are LGHDT and YNNKEL (reference sequence). Trimming removed 3 bases from V and 3 bases from J, with 9 bases in between. The CDR3 sequence is CASSQGGYGNTIYF. As DNA, the CDR3 is TGTGCCAGCAGCCAGGGGGGGTATGGAAACACCATATATTTT.

The rearrangement joins TRBV14 to TRBJ2-1, with D perhaps matching TRBD1 (6 bases). V shed 4 bases and J shed 9 bases, with 22 bases lying between them. The CDR3 contains 16 residues. Germline V gives CDR1 SGHDN, CDR2 FVKESK. CDR3 residues: CASSLRGQGIFTEQFF. The DNA for the CDR3 is TGTGCCAGCAGCCTCCGCGGCCAGGGGATATTCACTGAGCAGTTCTTC.

The rearrangement links TRBV7-8 to TRBJ1-1; no clear D. Germline V gene sequence: CDR1 SGHVS, CDR2 FQNEAQ. The ends were cut back, 3 bases at V and 1 base at J, with 6 bases in the middle. The CDR3 covers 13 residues. CDR3 sequence: CASSFDWNTEAFF. The CDR3 bases are TGTGCCAGCAGCTTTGACTGGAACACTGAAGCTTTCTTT.

The chain joins TRBV19 to TRBJ2-1, with no clear D. The germline gives CDR1 LNHDA, CDR2 SQIVND (reference sequence). Trimming cost V 9 bases and J 0 bases, with 18 bases left between them. The CDR3 is 16 residues long. The CDR3 protein is CASRPEAMSSYNEQFF. In DNA form, the CDR3 reads TGTGCCAGCCGCCCGGAAGCGATGAGCTCCTACAATGAGCAGTTCTTC. The variable domain in full, with the rest retrieved from reference TRBV19 and TRBJ2-1, is DGGITQSPKYLFRKEGQNVTLSCEQNLNHDAMYWYRQDPGQGLRLIYYSQIVNDFQKGDIAEGYSVSREKKESFPLTVTSAQKNPTAFYLCASRPEAMSSYNEQFFGPGTRLTVL.

This clone appeared a single time. The V gene is TRBV5-4, the J gene TRBJ2-7, with D tentatively TRBD2 (6 bases). Looked up from germline, CDR1 is SGHNT and CDR2 is YYREEE (reference sequence). The CDR3 is made up of 18 amino acids. V lost 4 bases, J lost 1 base, and 24 bases lay in between. CDR3 protein: CASSPGGSGNPSSYEQYF. Written as DNA, the CDR3 is TGTGCCAGCAGCCCTGGGGGTAGCGGCAACCCCTCTTCCTACGAGCAGTACTTC.

The CDR3 sequence is CASSAVGYTF. The CDR3 DNA reads as TGTGCCAGTAGTGCGGTGGGCTACACCTTC. The J gene is TRBJ1-2, the V gene TRBV19; D not certain. The germline CDR1 and CDR2 sequences are LNHDA and SQIVND (reference sequence). The CDR3 runs to 10 residues. Trimming left V 5 bases short and J 8 bases short, with 6 bases between.

The V call is TRBV14, the J call TRBJ1-2; D call uncertain. This CDR3 spans 14 amino acids. The V and J ends lost 0 bases and 4 bases respectively, with 9 bases between them. Germline V gene data show CDR1 as SGHDN and CDR2 as FVKESK. CDR3 nucleotides: TGTGCCAGCAGCCAAGATCCGGGAATCTATGGCTACACCTTC. This translates into CASSQDPGIYGYTF.

The chain carries TRBV2 and TRBJ1-1; TRBD1 agrees at 11 bases. The CDR3 is made up of 14 amino acids. The germline CDR1 and CDR2 sequences are SNHLY and FYNNEI. The ends lost 5 bases at V and 8 bases at J; junction bases unmatched: 7. The CDR3 is CASSPGTGGGEAFF. Written as DNA, the CDR3 is TGTGCCAGCAGTCCCGGGACAGGGGGAGGGGAAGCTTTCTTT.

The chain employs TRBV21-1 and TRBJ1-1; TRBD1, as called in the table, went unchecked against the DNA. TRBV21-1 is a listed pseudogene. The length of the CDR3 is 16 residues. In nucleotides, the CDR3 is TGTGCCAGCAGCGTCCGGACAGAATCTAGCAACACTGAAGCTTTCTTT. The encoded protein is CASSVRTESSNTEAFF.

V usage is TRBV27 and J usage is TRBJ1-1; D possibly corresponds to TRBD1 (5 bases). Germline assignment: CDR1 MNHEY and CDR2 SMNVEV (reference sequence). This CDR3 has 13 amino acids. V lost 3 bases and J 6 bases, leaving 11 bases between the germline ends. CDR3 in amino acids: CASSLLRDAEAFF. As DNA, the CDR3 is TGTGCCAGCAGTTTGTTGCGGGACGCTGAAGCTTTCTTT.